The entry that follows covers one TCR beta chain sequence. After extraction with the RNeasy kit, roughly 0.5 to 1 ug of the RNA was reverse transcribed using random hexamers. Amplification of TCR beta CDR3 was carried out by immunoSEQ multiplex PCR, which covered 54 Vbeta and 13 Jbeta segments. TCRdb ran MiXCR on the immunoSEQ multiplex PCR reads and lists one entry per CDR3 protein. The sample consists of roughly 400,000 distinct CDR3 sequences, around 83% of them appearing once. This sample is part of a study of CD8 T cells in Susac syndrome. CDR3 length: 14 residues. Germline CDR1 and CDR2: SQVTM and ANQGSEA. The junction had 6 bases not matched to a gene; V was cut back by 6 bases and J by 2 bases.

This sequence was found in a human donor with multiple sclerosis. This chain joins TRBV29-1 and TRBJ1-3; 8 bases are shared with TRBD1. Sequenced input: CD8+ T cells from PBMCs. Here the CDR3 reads CSVMTGEAGNTIYF. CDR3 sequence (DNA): TGCAGCGTAATGACAGGGGAAGCTGGAAACACCATATATTTT.